A single sample gave rise to the 22 T cell receptor beta chains below, sequenced in a study of blood T cell repertoires in COVID-19. The method was immunoSEQ multiplex PCR; TCRdb's version includes in-frame clones alone and lacks a portion of them. The table includes under 300,000 clones, approximately 90% detected once. Sequences were obtained from PBMCs or T cells enriched from blood (not recorded which). These receptors were collected from a woman aged 40 to 55 with acute COVID-19.

The chain combines TRBV6-6 with TRBJ2-7; D possibly corresponds to TRBD1 (7 bases). This CDR3 is 14 amino acids long. V shed 8 bases and J shed 6 bases, with 20 bases lying between them. Germline assignment: CDR1 MNHNY and CDR2 SVGAGI (reference sequence). The CDR3 region is CASGATPEGAEQYF. The CDR3 nucleotides are TGTGCCAGCGGGGCTACTCCGGAGGGGGCCGAGCAGTACTTC.

The chain is built from TRBV27 and TRBJ1-2; 10 nucleotides align to TRBD1. This CDR3 is built from 16 residues. The germline gives CDR1 MNHEY, CDR2 SMNVEV (reference sequence). V lost 7 bases, J lost 6 bases, and 14 bases stayed unmatched. In DNA form, the CDR3 reads TGTGCCAGCAAAAAAGGGACAGGGGTATGGAAGGATGGCTACACCTTC. Its protein product is CASKKGTGVWKDGYTF.

The CDR3 spells CASSLTGDEQYF. CDR3 nucleotides: TGTGCCAGCAGTTTAACAGGGGACGAGCAGTACTTC. J is TRBJ2-7 and V is TRBV28; 7 nucleotides align to TRBD1. The CDR3 sequence is 12 residues long. Germline loops: CDR1 MDHEN, CDR2 SYDVKM. The trim removed 2 bases at V and 5 bases at J, leaving 0 bases unmatched. Full variable domain (missing parts from reference TRBV28 and TRBJ2-7): DVKVTQSSRYLVKRTGEKVFLECVQDMDHENMFWYRQDPGLGLRLIYFSYDVKMKEKGDIPEGYSVSREKKERFSLILESASTNQTSMYLCASSLTGDEQYFGPGTRLTVT.

V gene TRBV3-1 (or the pseudogene TRBV3-2) combines with J gene TRBJ2-3; weak D call: TRBD2 (5 bases). V was clipped by 4 bases and J by 1 base, with 6 bases between them. The CDR3 loop spans 13 amino acids. Germline V gene sequence: CDR1 LGHDT, CDR2 YNNKEL (reference sequence). The CDR3 sequence: CASSLLGTDTQYF. The CDR3 bases are TGTGCCAGCAGCCTACTAGGCACAGATACGCAGTATTTT.

This clone was counted a single time. This chain joins TRBV5-4 and TRBJ2-2; D is perhaps TRBD2 (5 bases). Germline V gives CDR1 SGHNT, CDR2 YYREEE (reference sequence). Trimming shortened V by 1 base and J by 5 bases, and 9 bases separated the two germline ends. CDR3 size: 14 residues. The CDR3 DNA reads as TGTGCCAGCAGCTTGTCGGGGAGTACCGGGGAGCTGTTTTTT. Translated, it gives CASSLSGSTGELFF.

The chain couples TRBV28 to TRBJ2-2; 7 nucleotides match TRBD1. This CDR3 has 15 amino acids. Trimming removed 6 bases from V and 0 bases from J; junction bases left unmatched: 4. The germline CDR1 and CDR2 sequences are MDHEN and SYDVKM. Written as DNA, the CDR3 is TGTGCCAGCAGCTCGGGACAGACGAACACCGGGGAGCTGTTTTTT. Translation gives CASSSGQTNTGELFF.

The V gene is TRBV7-7, the J gene TRBJ2-7, with 9 bases fitting TRBD1. This CDR3 region has 15 residues. Germline CDR1 reads SSHAT; CDR2 reads FNYEAQ (reference sequence). J was trimmed by 1 base and V by 1 base; bases with no gene match: 2. The CDR3 region is CASSLGTGESYEQYF. In nucleotides, the CDR3 is TGTGCCAGCAGCTTAGGGACAGGGGAATCCTACGAGCAGTACTTC.

This clone appeared once. The rearrangement links TRBV6-5 to TRBJ2-7, with D perhaps TRBD1 (6 bases). The CDR3 extends over 15 amino acids. Germline V gene sequence: CDR1 MNHEY, CDR2 SVGAGI. V lost 6 bases, J lost 6 bases, and 21 bases lay in between. CDR3 region: CASRGNDRPYGEQYF. The CDR3 bases are TGTGCCAGCAGGGGAAACGACAGGCCTTACGGCGAGCAGTACTTC.

About this clone: Other DNA sequences in the sample encode the same CDR3. The chain has TRBV18 and TRBJ2-7; 11 bases match TRBD2. CDR1 KGHSH and CDR2 LQKENI come from the germline V gene. CDR3 length equals 14 residues. The junction had 0 bases not matched to a gene; V was cut back by 2 bases and J by 3 bases. CDR3 protein: CASSPGLAGYEQYF. The CDR3, as DNA: TGTGCCAGCTCACCAGGACTAGCGGGCTACGAGCAGTACTTC.

This clone was seen just once. The genes are TRBV6-5 and TRBJ2-7; D perhaps matches TRBD1 (5 bases). Per the germline V gene, CDR1 is MNHEY and CDR2 is SVGAGI. V lost 7 bases and J 0 bases, leaving 10 bases between the germline ends. The CDR3 is 13 residues long. The CDR3 bases are TGTGCCAGCACCAAGGGGTCCTCCTACGAGCAGTACTTC. Translating gives CASTKGSSYEQYF.

The V gene is TRBV5-1, the J gene TRBJ2-5, with 15 bases aligning to TRBD2. J was trimmed by 4 bases and V by 0 bases; bases with no gene match: 1. CDR1 and CDR2 (germline): SGHRS, YFSETQ. CDR3 length equals 16 residues. DNA of the CDR3: TGCGCCAGCAGCTTGGGGGGACTAGCGGGAGGAGAGACCCAGTACTTC. Its protein is CASSLGGLAGGETQYF.

This clone rates as medium-sized. The chain joins TRBV5-6 to TRBJ2-1; TRBD2 is a possible D gene (5 bases). Germline loops: CDR1 SGHDT, CDR2 YYEEEE. The CDR3 extends over 14 amino acids. Trimming cost V 0 bases and J 6 bases, with 10 bases left between them. The CDR3 region has the DNA TGTGCCAGCAGCTTGGCGGGATTTACCAATGAGCAGTTCTTC. Its translation is CASSLAGFTNEQFF.

This chain uses TRBV6-5 with TRBJ1-3; D is uncertain. The germline CDR1 and CDR2 sequences are MNHEY and SVGAGI. There are 12 residues in the CDR3. Deletions cut 7 bases from V and 0 bases from J, with 4 bases between. The CDR3 is CASTGSGNTIYF. CDR3 DNA: TGTGCCAGCACAGGCTCTGGAAACACCATATATTTT.

The V call is TRBV5-4, the J call TRBJ2-3; 10 bases are a match to TRBD1. V lost 0 bases to trimming and J lost 3 bases; unmatched junction nucleotides: 1. The germline V gene encodes CDR1 SGHNT and CDR2 YYREEE (reference sequence). The CDR3 is 15 residues long. The CDR3 DNA sequence: TGTGCCAGCAGCTTGGGGGGACAGGGGACAGATACGCAGTATTTT. As protein: CASSLGGQGTDTQYF.

The chain couples TRBV14 to TRBJ2-7; maybe TRBD1 (5 bases). The CDR3 contains 15 residues. Germline V gives CDR1 SGHDN, CDR2 FVKESK. V was cut by 0 bases and J by 6 bases, with 15 bases left in between. The chain's CDR3 is CASSQDLQVPREQYF. CDR3 DNA: TGTGCCAGCAGCCAAGATTTACAGGTCCCCCGCGAGCAGTACTTC. Full variable domain (outside the CDR3, taken from reference TRBV14 and TRBJ2-7): EAGVTQFPSHSVIEKGQTVTLRCDPISGHDNLYWYRRVMGKEIKFLLHFVKESKQDESGMPNNRFLAERTGGTYSTLKVQPAELEDSGVYFCASSQDLQVPREQYFGPGTRLTVT.

This chain links TRBV28 with TRBJ1-3; D is unresolved. Trimming cost V 6 bases and J 2 bases, with 11 bases left between them. This CDR3 has 14 residues. CDR1 and CDR2 (germline): MDHEN, SYDVKM. This chain's CDR3 is CASSPPKTGNTIYF. Here the CDR3 DNA reads TGTGCCAGCAGCCCCCCCAAAACTGGAAACACCATATATTTT.

This sequence joins TRBV5-4 and TRBJ2-2; 8 bases map to TRBD1. This CDR3 contains 15 residues. Germline lookup yields CDR1 SGHNT and CDR2 YYREEE (reference sequence). Trimming took 4 bases from V and 3 from J; bases not matched to a gene: 5. The DNA for the CDR3 is TGTGCCAGCAGCACCGGGACAGGTTACACCGGGGAGCTGTTTTTT. This encodes CASSTGTGYTGELFF.

In its sample, this clone was seen a few times. V and J are TRBV7-6 and TRBJ1-2; tentative D call: TRBD1 (6 bases). V lost 4 bases to trimming and J lost 5 bases, with 17 bases between them. CDR1 and CDR2 from the germline V gene are SGHVS and FNYEAQ. The CDR3 totals 15 residues. As DNA, the CDR3 is TGTGCCAGCAGCTCCGGACAGCCGAGCTCATATGGCTACACCTTC. This sequence encodes CASSSGQPSSYGYTF.

The chain couples TRBV5-4 to TRBJ1-2; no definite D call. Trimming removed 0 bases from V and 4 bases from J, with 10 bases in between. Germline-derived CDR1 and CDR2 are SGHNT and YYREEE (reference sequence). CDR3 length: 14 residues. DNA for the CDR3: TGTGCCAGCAGCTTGGGCGCGGAGCTCTATGGCTACACCTTC. Translating gives CASSLGAELYGYTF.

V usage is TRBV6-1 and J usage is TRBJ1-1, with a tentative D call TRBD1 (5 bases). V was clipped by 2 bases and J by 11 bases, with 21 bases between them. This CDR3 contains 15 residues. The germline V gene has CDR1 MNHNS and CDR2 SASEGT. CDR3 in amino acids: CASSEWSGFSLRAFF. Written as DNA, the CDR3 is TGTGCCAGCAGTGAATGGTCAGGGTTTAGTCTCAGGGCTTTCTTT.

This chain links TRBV7-3 with TRBJ2-1, with 8 bases matching TRBD1. CDR3 length: 18 residues. J lost 0 bases, V lost 2 bases, and 9 bases had no gene match. Germline V lookup: CDR1 SGHTA, CDR2 FQGTGA. The CDR3 is CASSLLAGGLASYNEQFF. The CDR3 DNA is TGTGCCAGCAGCTTATTGGCAGGGGGCCTCGCCTCCTACAATGAGCAGTTCTTC.

CDR3 residues: CASSGSQAGNTIYF. The CDR3 DNA reads as TGTGCCAGCAGTGGAAGTCAAGCGGGAAACACCATATATTTT. The genes are TRBV2 and TRBJ1-3; D unresolved. With 4 bases removed from V and 4 bases from J, the gap between germline ends came to 11 bases. CDR1 SNHLY and CDR2 FYNNEI come from the germline V gene. CDR3 length: 14 amino acids.